The 23 T cell receptor beta chains below were found in one sample sequenced in a study of blood T cell repertoires in COVID-19. Only in-frame clones appear in the TCRdb table, and some are missing; sequencing was by immunoSEQ multiplex PCR. The sample holds 90,000 or so clones; approximately 91% are singletons and the top ten take 3% to 4%. Specimen: peripheral blood. Receptor source: a woman aged 70-85 years with acute or convalescent COVID-19.

The chain carries TRBV2 and TRBJ2-4, with TRBD1 matching 7 bases. This CDR3 comprises 15 residues. Germline-derived CDR1 and CDR2 are SNHLY and FYNNEI. J was trimmed by 1 base and V by 5 bases; bases with no gene match: 5. The CDR3 sequence: CASSYRGTAKNIQYF. DNA for the CDR3: TGTGCCAGCAGTTACAGGGGAACGGCCAAAAACATTCAGTACTTC.

The chain uses TRBV19 and TRBJ1-3; 7 bases are shared with TRBD1. Per the germline V gene, CDR1 is LNHDA and CDR2 is SQIVND (reference sequence). V was pared by 6 bases and J by 1 base, with 3 bases of the junction left unmatched. The CDR3 length is 14 residues. CDR3 sequence: CASSQGGSGNTIYF. The CDR3 DNA reads as TGTGCCAGTAGCCAGGGGGGATCTGGAAACACCATATATTTT.

The V and J genes are TRBV19 and TRBJ1-1, with TRBD1 identical over 9 bases. This CDR3 has 18 amino acids. V trimming: 1 base; J trimming: 0 bases; junction bases outside the gene matches: 9. Per the germline V gene, CDR1 is LNHDA and CDR2 is SQIVND (reference sequence). CDR3 in DNA: TGTGCCAGTAGTATAGGTTCCGGGACAGGGACTTTGAACACTGAAGCTTTCTTT. This gives the protein CASSIGSGTGTLNTEAFF.

CDR3 coding DNA: TGTGCCAGCTCCCAAGCCCTGGCGGAACACACTGAAGCTTTCTTT. This gives the protein CASSQALAEHTEAFF. The chain links TRBV18 to TRBJ1-1, with unresolved D. Trimming pared 6 bases from V and 3 bases from J, leaving 17 bases between. The CDR3 consists of 15 residues. Per germline, CDR1 KGHSH and CDR2 LQKENI.

V is TRBV30 and J is TRBJ1-5; unclear D gene. V was pared by 5 bases and J by 7 bases, with 9 bases between. This CDR3 is 11 amino acids long. Germline lookup yields CDR1 GTSNPN and CDR2 SVGIG (reference sequence). The CDR3 spells CAWGVGQPQHF. The CDR3 DNA is TGTGCCTGGGGAGTGGGCCAGCCCCAGCATTTT.

The V gene is TRBV5-1, the J gene TRBJ2-2, with 7 nucleotides matching TRBD2. From germline, CDR1 is SGHRS and CDR2 YFSETQ. The ends lost 0 bases at V and 1 base at J; junction bases unmatched: 3. The CDR3 contains 16 residues. CDR3 nucleotides: TGCGCCAGCAGCTTGGCGGGCGGGAGGAACACCGGGGAGCTGTTTTTT. It codes for CASSLAGGRNTGELFF.

This rearrangement joins TRBV4-2 to TRBJ2-6, with D hard to call. This CDR3 contains 14 residues. Germline CDR1 is LGHNA and CDR2 is YNFKEQ. V shed 0 bases and J shed 4 bases, with 4 bases lying between them. CDR3 amino acids: CASSQEQGANVLTF. CDR3 nucleotide sequence: TGTGCCAGCAGCCAAGAACAGGGGGCCAACGTCCTGACTTTC.

The chain recombines TRBV5-6 with TRBJ1-5; TRBD1 matches at 8 bases. J gave up 7 bases and V 4 bases, and 10 bases lay outside the gene matches. CDR1 and CDR2 (germline): SGHDT, YYEEEE. This CDR3 is built from 15 residues. The CDR3 spells CASSPRDRGWQPQHF. For the CDR3, the DNA is TGTGCCAGCAGCCCAAGAGACAGGGGCTGGCAGCCCCAGCATTTT.

The chain uses TRBV28 and TRBJ2-7; TRBD1 matches 8 bases. Trimming at V came to 5 bases and at J to 8 bases, leaving 8 bases not matched to a gene. Germline V gives CDR1 MDHEN, CDR2 SYDVKM. The CDR3 totals 13 residues. CDR3 in amino acids: CASSRDRSPKQYF. The CDR3, as DNA: TGTGCCAGCAGTCGGGACAGGTCACCCAAGCAGTACTTC.

The chain has TRBV28 and TRBJ1-1; 12 bases agree with TRBD1. With V trimmed by 6 bases and J by 10 bases, 9 bases remained unmatched. The V gene's germline CDR1 is MDHEN and CDR2 SYDVKM. The CDR3 loop spans 14 amino acids. The CDR3 protein is CASSPSTGQGAAFF. CDR3 bases: TGTGCCAGCAGCCCATCCACGGGACAGGGGGCAGCTTTCTTT.

The rearrangement links TRBV6-5 to TRBJ2-1, with TRBD2 matching over 7 bases. Germline V lookup: CDR1 MNHEY, CDR2 SVGAGI. The V segment lost 6 bases and the J segment 4 bases; nucleotides outside the gene matches: 9. The CDR3 extends over 15 amino acids. The CDR3 protein is CASSTGLVIYNEQFF. CDR3 DNA: TGTGCCAGCAGCACCGGACTAGTTATATACAATGAGCAGTTCTTC.

V is TRBV20-1 and J is TRBJ1-1, with a weak D call TRBD1 (6 bases). V gave up 3 bases and J gave up 7 bases, with 15 bases separating them. The CDR3 totals 13 residues. Germline CDR1 DFQATT, CDR2 SNEGSKA (reference sequence). DNA for the CDR3: TGCAGTGCTAGTCTCGTGGGAGGGGGTGAAGCTTTCTTT. Encoded protein: CSASLVGGGEAFF.

The chain couples TRBV7-9 to TRBJ1-3, with 7 bases aligning to TRBD1. Trimming at V came to 5 bases and at J to 5 bases, leaving 6 bases not matched to a gene. The CDR3 extends over 14 amino acids. Germline V gene lookup returns CDR1 SEHNR and CDR2 FQNEAQ (reference sequence). Written as DNA, the CDR3 is TGTGCCAGCAGCGAATCGACAGGGAGAAACACCATATATTTT. Amino acid sequence: CASSESTGRNTIYF. The full variable domain, with the rest looked up from reference TRBV7-9 and TRBJ1-3, is DTGVSQNPRHKITKRGQNVTFRCDPISEHNRLYWYRQTLGQGPEFLTYFQNEAQLEKSRLLSDRFSAERPKGSFSTLEIQRTEQGDSAMYLCASSESTGRNTIYFGEGSWLTVV.

The chain joins TRBV18 to TRBJ1-1, with D tentatively TRBD1 (6 bases). This CDR3 comprises 15 residues. The ends were cut back, 1 base at V and 3 bases at J, with 12 bases in the middle. Germline loops: CDR1 KGHSH, CDR2 LQKENI. DNA of the CDR3: TGTGCCAGCTCACCACTCGATACAGGGTACACTGAAGCTTTCTTT. This sequence encodes CASSPLDTGYTEAFF.

This chain links TRBV30 with TRBJ2-7; 8 nucleotides match TRBD1. CDR3 size: 14 residues. CDR1 is GTSNPN, CDR2 SVGIG, per germline (reference sequence). V was pared by 0 bases and J by 1 base, with 2 bases of the junction left unmatched. For the CDR3, the DNA is TGTGCCTGGAGTGTACAGGGGGGTTCCTACGAGCAGTACTTC. Translating it yields CAWSVQGGSYEQYF.

The chain employs TRBV28 and TRBJ2-7; 11 nucleotides line up with TRBD1. The CDR3 runs 15 residues. J gave up 3 bases and V 7 bases, and 8 bases lay outside the gene matches. Germline CDR1 reads MDHEN; CDR2 reads SYDVKM. The chain's CDR3 is CASKILGQGDYEQYF. CDR3 DNA sequence: TGTGCCAGCAAGATATTGGGACAGGGGGACTACGAGCAGTACTTC.

The CDR3 DNA reads TGTGCCAGCAGCTTCTTTGCGGGAGACTACGAGCAGTACTTC. Residues: CASSFFAGDYEQYF. V is TRBV7-2 and J is TRBJ2-7, with 7 bases that match TRBD2. Germline V gene sequence: CDR1 SGHTA, CDR2 FQGNSA. This CDR3 spans 14 amino acids. V lost 3 bases, J lost 3 bases, and 5 bases stayed unmatched. The full variable domain, rest sourced from reference TRBV7-2 and TRBJ2-7, is GAGVSQSPSNKVTEKGKDVELRCDPISGHTALYWYRQSLGQGLEFLIYFQGNSAPDKSGLPSDRFSAERTGGSVSTLTIQRTQQEDSAVYLCASSFFAGDYEQYFGPGTRLTVT.

This chain connects TRBV4-1 to TRBJ1-5; 9 nucleotides match TRBD1. Unmatched junction bases numbered 6, after V lost 3 bases and J lost 6 bases. The CDR3 is made up of 15 amino acids. CDR1 is MGHRA, CDR2 YSYEKL, per germline. CDR3 sequence: CASSQAGTGSQPQHF. The CDR3 nucleotides are TGCGCCAGCAGCCAGGCCGGGACAGGGAGTCAGCCCCAGCATTTT.

The rearrangement links TRBV30 to TRBJ1-5; a weak D match, TRBD1 (6 bases). The CDR3 length is 14 residues. The ends were cut back, 0 bases at V and 6 bases at J, with 12 bases in the middle. Germline values: CDR1 GTSNPN, CDR2 SVGIG (reference sequence). The CDR3 here is CAWSVEGGSQPQHF. CDR3 nucleotide sequence: TGTGCCTGGAGTGTGGAGGGGGGGAGTCAGCCCCAGCATTTT.

The chain combines TRBV5-8 with TRBJ1-6, with a possible D match to TRBD1 (5 bases). CDR3 length: 17 residues. Germline lookup yields CDR1 SGHTS and CDR2 YDEGEE. Trimming took off 4 bases at V and 0 bases at J, with 14 bases between the two ends. CDR3 sequence reads: CASSGGLLSSYNSPLHF. The CDR3 bases are TGTGCCAGCAGCGGGGGACTTCTGAGCTCCTATAATTCACCCCTCCACTTT.

This rearrangement joins TRBV6-1 to TRBJ1-5, with a possible D match to TRBD1 (6 bases). Germline V CDR1 and CDR2: MNHNS, SASEGT. The CDR3 loop spans 15 amino acids. V lost 3 bases and J 6 bases, leaving 15 bases between the germline ends. The CDR3: CASSDGGPLSQPQHF. CDR3 DNA sequence: TGTGCCAGCAGTGATGGGGGCCCGTTAAGTCAGCCCCAGCATTTT.

The gene calls are TRBV27 and TRBJ2-7, with 8 nucleotides matching TRBD2. The CDR3 runs 16 residues. With V trimmed by 1 base and J by 0 bases, 5 bases remained unmatched. The germline V gene has CDR1 MNHEY and CDR2 SMNVEV (reference sequence). CDR3: CASSLLAGISSYEQYF. CDR3 bases: TGTGCCAGCAGTTTATTAGCGGGGATTAGCTCCTACGAGCAGTACTTC.

This sequence joins TRBV19 and TRBJ1-5; possible D gene TRBD1, 5 bases. The CDR3 runs 18 residues. Trimming removed 3 bases from V and 1 base from J, with 19 bases in between. Per the germline V gene, CDR1 is LNHDA and CDR2 is SQIVND (reference sequence). The CDR3 bases are TGTGCCAGTAGTATTCAAATCGGACAACCGACAAGCAATCAGCCCCAGCATTTT. It codes for CASSIQIGQPTSNQPQHF.